The 10 T cell receptor beta chains below were found in one sample sequenced in a study of graft-versus-host responses after intestinal transplantation. These receptors have no known antigen. The table came from immunoSEQ multiplex PCR; TCRdb's copy has only in-frame clones and leaves some out. Of tens of thousands of clones in the sample, nearly 85% were seen once. Sequenced material: unstimulated CD4+ T cells sorted from spleen or lymph node cells, taken before transplant. These receptors were obtained from a human donor who was the organ donor for an intestinal transplant.

The rearrangement joins TRBV9 to TRBJ2-2, with D tentatively TRBD2 (5 bases). Germline V CDR1 and CDR2: SGDLS, YYNGEE. The CDR3 has 15 amino acids. V was cut by 4 bases and J by 6 bases, with 16 bases left in between. In nucleotides, the CDR3 is TGTGCCAGCAGCCCAAGACTATTGGTGGCCGGGGAGCTGTTTTTT. Its translation is CASSPRLLVAGELFF.

In its sample, this clone was seen a few times. The chain combines TRBV9 with TRBJ2-3, with 9 bases fitting TRBD2. The CDR3 contains 17 residues. V lost 0 bases and J lost 4; bases outside the gene matches: 9. Germline lookup yields CDR1 SGDLS and CDR2 YYNGEE. Here the CDR3 DNA reads TGTGCCAGCAGCGTAGGGGTGGCGGGGGGGTTAGCAGATACGCAGTATTTT. Residues: CASSVGVAGGLADTQYF.

This sequence joins TRBV28 and TRBJ1-5, with 9 positions matching TRBD1. Germline V gene sequence: CDR1 MDHEN, CDR2 SYDVKM. V dropped 5 bases and J dropped 2; count of bases not matched to a gene: 7. The CDR3 has 16 residues. DNA for the CDR3: TGTGCCAGCAGTCCATGGACAGGGGCGGGCAATCAGCCCCAGCATTTT. Its protein is CASSPWTGAGNQPQHF.

The chain recombines TRBV6-5 with TRBJ1-4; D unclear. With 2 bases removed from V and 0 bases from J, the gap between germline ends came to 10 bases. CDR1 is MNHEY and CDR2 is SVGAGI in the germline V gene. The CDR3 is 16 amino acids. CDR3: CASSYGIGTTNEKLFF. The CDR3 DNA follows: TGTGCCAGCAGTTACGGGATCGGGACAACTAATGAAAAACTGTTTTTT.

The J gene is TRBJ2-3, the V gene TRBV7-2; the match to TRBD2 covers 12 bases. J lost 4 bases, V lost 0 bases, and 2 bases had no gene match. The CDR3 has 16 residues. Germline V gene sequence: CDR1 SGHTA, CDR2 FQGNSA. CDR3: CASSLALAGGPDTQYF. The DNA of the CDR3 is TGTGCCAGCAGCTTAGCGCTAGCGGGGGGGCCAGATACGCAGTATTTT.

The chain employs TRBV5-1 and TRBJ1-4; D is uncertain. V was pared by 1 base and J by 4 bases, with 17 bases between. Germline loops: CDR1 SGHRS, CDR2 YFSETQ. The CDR3 extends over 17 amino acids. The CDR3 nucleotides read TGCGCCAGCAGCTTGCATCTGTCTGTGGCGGATAATGAAAAACTGTTTTTT. As protein: CASSLHLSVADNEKLFF.

This clone was seen a few times. V is TRBV10-3 and J is TRBJ1-1, with D tentatively TRBD1 (5 bases). This CDR3 region has 15 residues. V dropped 0 bases and J dropped 2 bases, with 10 bases sitting between them. Germline-derived CDR1 and CDR2 are ENHRY and SYGVKD. The CDR3 DNA is TGTGCCATCAGTGAGTCGCGGGGGAGCAACACTGAAGCTTTCTTT. Protein sequence: CAISESRGSNTEAFF.

V usage is TRBV7-2 and J usage is TRBJ2-5, with TRBD2 identical over 13 bases. The junction had 12 bases not matched to a gene; V was cut back by 0 bases and J by 5 bases. Germline CDR1 is SGHTA and CDR2 is FQGNSA. The CDR3 extends over 19 amino acids. The CDR3 here is CASSLAWTSGGLPGETQYF. CDR3 coding DNA: TGTGCCAGCAGCTTAGCCTGGACTAGCGGGGGACTCCCCGGGGAGACCCAGTACTTC. The full variable domain, rest sourced from reference TRBV7-2 and TRBJ2-5, is GAGVSQSPSNKVTEKGKDVELRCDPISGHTALYWYRQSLGQGLEFLIYFQGNSAPDKSGLPSDRFSAERTGGSVSTLTIQRTQQEDSAVYLCASSLAWTSGGLPGETQYFGPGTRLLVL.

The chain recombines TRBV4-1 with TRBJ2-1; 12 bases align to TRBD2. Germline V lookup: CDR1 MGHRA, CDR2 YSYEKL. V gave up 1 base and J gave up 4 bases; unmatched junction bases: 8. There are 18 residues in the CDR3. DNA of the CDR3: TGCGCCAGCAGCCAAGTCGATATGGGACTAGCGGGTTACAATGAGCAGTTCTTC. It codes for CASSQVDMGLAGYNEQFF.

CDR3 region: CASSSSLAGGADTQYF. The CDR3 DNA sequence: TGTGCCAGCAGCTCATCACTAGCGGGGGGTGCAGATACGCAGTATTTT. This rearrangement joins TRBV7-2 to TRBJ2-3, with 12 nucleotides matching TRBD2. The germline gives CDR1 SGHTA, CDR2 FQGNSA. This CDR3 has 16 residues. V trimming: 4 bases; J trimming: 4 bases; junction bases outside the gene matches: 6.